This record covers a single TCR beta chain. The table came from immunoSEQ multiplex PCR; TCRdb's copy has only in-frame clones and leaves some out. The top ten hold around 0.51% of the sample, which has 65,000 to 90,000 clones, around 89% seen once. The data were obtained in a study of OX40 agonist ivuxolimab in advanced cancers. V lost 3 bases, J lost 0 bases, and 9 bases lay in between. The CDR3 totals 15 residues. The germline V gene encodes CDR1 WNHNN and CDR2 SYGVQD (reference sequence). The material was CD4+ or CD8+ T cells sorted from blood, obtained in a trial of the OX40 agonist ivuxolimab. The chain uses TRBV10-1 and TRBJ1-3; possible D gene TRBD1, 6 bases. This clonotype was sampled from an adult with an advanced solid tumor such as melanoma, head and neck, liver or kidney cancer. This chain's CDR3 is CASSDGQSSGNTIYF. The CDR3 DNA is TGCGCCAGCAGTGATGGACAGAGCTCTGGAAACACCATATATTTT.